These 8 T cell receptor beta chains were all obtained from the same sample, sequenced in a study of identical twins. TCRdb reprocessed the 5' RACE reads via MiXCR and lists one record per CDR3 protein. This repertoire shows about 530,000 distinct CDR3 sequences, about 22% found once; its top ten account for 0.48%. This sample was also put to use in a study of yellow fever vaccine responses in identical twins.

Sequences were obtained from CD4+ T cells sorted from blood. These receptors all come from a woman between 18 and 30 years old in good health.

In its sample, this clonotype was seen a few times. The V call is TRBV12-3 or TRBV12-4, the J call TRBJ1-2; D is unclear. Trimming removed 3 bases from V and 0 bases from J, with 5 bases in between. The CDR3 covers 13 residues. Here the CDR3 reads CASSFNANYGYTF. The CDR3 nucleotides are TGTGCCAGCAGTTTCAACGCTAACTATGGCTACACCTTC.

The gene calls are TRBV12-3 or TRBV12-4 and TRBJ1-2; D ambiguous. V was clipped by 3 bases and J by 5 bases, with 13 bases between them. This CDR3 comprises 14 residues. The CDR3 loop reads CASSLKGLVYGYTF. DNA for the CDR3: TGTGCCAGCAGTTTGAAGGGCCTCGTGTATGGCTACACCTTC.

The chain couples TRBV29-1 to TRBJ2-1, with D hard to call. The CDR3 is 12 amino acids. In germline, CDR1 is SQVTM, CDR2 ANQGSEA. Trimming pared 0 bases from V and 10 bases from J, leaving 10 bases between. This CDR3 reads CSVEDRSEEQFF. Written as DNA, the CDR3 is TGCAGCGTTGAAGATCGTAGTGAGGAGCAGTTCTTC.

This clonotype was observed a handful of times. The V call is TRBV11-2, the J call TRBJ1-2, with TRBD1 matching over 8 bases. Trimming at V came to 3 bases and at J to 3 bases, leaving 6 bases not matched to a gene. The CDR3 runs 15 residues. Germline V gene sequence: CDR1 SGHAT, CDR2 FQNNGV. CDR3 protein: CASSLTGVLDYGYTF. CDR3 coding DNA: TGTGCCAGCAGCTTGACAGGGGTCTTGGACTATGGCTACACCTTC.

The chain links TRBV12-3 or TRBV12-4 to TRBJ2-2; 15 nucleotides match TRBD2. This CDR3 comprises 18 residues. V lost 2 bases to trimming and J lost 1 base; unmatched junction nucleotides: 2. This CDR3 is CASSLRGLAGGNTGELFF. CDR3 bases: TGTGCCAGCAGTTTACGGGGACTAGCGGGAGGGAACACCGGGGAGCTGTTTTTT.

The sample holds a few counts of this clonotype. This chain connects TRBV7-9 to TRBJ1-6; D is uncertain. Germline V lookup: CDR1 SEHNR, CDR2 FQNEAQ (reference sequence). The CDR3 consists of 14 residues. V lost 3 bases and J 5 bases, leaving 8 bases between the germline ends. The CDR3 is CASSFHGDNSPLHF. In DNA form, the CDR3 reads TGTGCCAGCAGCTTCCATGGGGATAATTCACCCCTCCACTTT.

Only a few counts were recorded for this clonotype. The chain joins TRBV6-1 to TRBJ1-5; possibly TRBD1 for D (6 bases). The CDR3 consists of 13 residues. Germline V gives CDR1 MNHNS, CDR2 SASEGT. Trimming stripped 6 bases from V and 6 bases from J, with 12 bases between. Here the CDR3 reads CASRTGFGQPQHF. In DNA, the CDR3 is TGTGCCAGCAGAACAGGGTTCGGTCAGCCCCAGCATTTT.

There are a few counts of this clonotype. The chain joins TRBV28 to TRBJ2-2, with D tentatively TRBD1 (5 bases). Germline CDR1 is MDHEN and CDR2 is SYDVKM. V dropped 7 bases and J dropped 5 bases, with 14 bases sitting between them. This CDR3 contains 14 residues. The CDR3 here is CASIPGQKTGELFF. CDR3 nucleotide sequence: TGTGCCAGCATCCCAGGACAAAAGACCGGGGAGCTGTTTTTT.